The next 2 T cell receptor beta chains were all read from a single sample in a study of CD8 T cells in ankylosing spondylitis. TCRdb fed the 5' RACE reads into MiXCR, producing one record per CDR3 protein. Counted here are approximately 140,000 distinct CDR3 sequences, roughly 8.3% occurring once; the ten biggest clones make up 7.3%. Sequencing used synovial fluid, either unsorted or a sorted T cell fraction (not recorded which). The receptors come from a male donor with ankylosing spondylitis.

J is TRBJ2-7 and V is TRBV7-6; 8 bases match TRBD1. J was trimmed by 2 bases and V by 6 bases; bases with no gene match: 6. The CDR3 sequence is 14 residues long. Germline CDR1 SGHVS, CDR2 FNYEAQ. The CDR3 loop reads CASSRTGIAYEQYF. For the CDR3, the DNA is TGTGCCAGCAGTAGGACAGGGATTGCCTACGAGCAGTACTTC.

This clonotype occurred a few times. This CDR3 is CASSTPPQEQYF. In nucleotides, the CDR3 is TGTGCCAGCAGTACCCCCCCCCAGGAGCAGTACTTC. The V and J genes are TRBV27 and TRBJ2-7; D uncertain. Germline CDR1 is MNHEY and CDR2 is SMNVEV (reference sequence). The CDR3 loop spans 12 amino acids. The germline V and J ends were trimmed by 5 bases and 7 bases, with 12 bases remaining between them.